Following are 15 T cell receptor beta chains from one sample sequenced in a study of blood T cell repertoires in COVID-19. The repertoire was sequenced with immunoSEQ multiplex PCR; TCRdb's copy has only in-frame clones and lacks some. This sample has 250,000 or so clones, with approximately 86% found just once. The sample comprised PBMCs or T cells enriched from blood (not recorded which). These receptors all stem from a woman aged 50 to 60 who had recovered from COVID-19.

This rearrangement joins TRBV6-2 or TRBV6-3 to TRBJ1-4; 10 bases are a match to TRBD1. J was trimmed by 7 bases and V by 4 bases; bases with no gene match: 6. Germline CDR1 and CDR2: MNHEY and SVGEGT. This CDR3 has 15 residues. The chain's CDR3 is CASSFRTGGSEKLFF. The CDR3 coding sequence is TGTGCCAGCAGTTTTCGGACAGGGGGGAGTGAAAAACTGTTTTTT.

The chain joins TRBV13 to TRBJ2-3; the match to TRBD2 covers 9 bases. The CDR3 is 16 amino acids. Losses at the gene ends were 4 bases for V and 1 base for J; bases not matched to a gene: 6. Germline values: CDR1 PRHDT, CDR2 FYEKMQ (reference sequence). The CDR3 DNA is TGTGCCAGCAGCTCGGGCCGCGGGGGGGGCACAGATACGCAGTATTTT. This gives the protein CASSSGRGGGTDTQYF.

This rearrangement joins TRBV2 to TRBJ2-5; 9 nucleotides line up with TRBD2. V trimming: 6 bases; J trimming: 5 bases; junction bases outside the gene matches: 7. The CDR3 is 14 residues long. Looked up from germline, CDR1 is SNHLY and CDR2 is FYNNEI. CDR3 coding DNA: TGTGCCAGCAGGGTTAGCGGGAGCTCGGAGACCCAGTACTTC. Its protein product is CASRVSGSSETQYF. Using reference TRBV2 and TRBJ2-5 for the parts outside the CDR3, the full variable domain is EPEVTQTPSHQVTQMGQEVILRCVPISNHLYFYWYRQILGQKVEFLVSFYNNEISEKSEIFDDQFSVERPDGSNFTLKIRSTKLEDSAMYFCASRVSGSSETQYFGPGTRLLVL.

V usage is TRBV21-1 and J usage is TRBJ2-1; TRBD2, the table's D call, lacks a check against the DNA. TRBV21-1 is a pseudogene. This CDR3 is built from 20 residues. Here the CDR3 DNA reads TGTGCCAGCAGCAAAAAACCCACCGGGACTAGCGGGAGTTTGGTCAATGAGCAGTTCTTC. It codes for CASSKKPTGTSGSLVNEQFF.

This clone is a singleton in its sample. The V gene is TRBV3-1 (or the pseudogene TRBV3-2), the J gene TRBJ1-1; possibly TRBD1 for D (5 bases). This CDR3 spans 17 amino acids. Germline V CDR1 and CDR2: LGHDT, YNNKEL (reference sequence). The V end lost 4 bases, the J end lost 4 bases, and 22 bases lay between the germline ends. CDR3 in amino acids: CASSPCGTAVESTEAFF. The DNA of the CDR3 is TGTGCCAGCAGCCCATGCGGGACGGCCGTTGAGTCCACTGAAGCTTTCTTT.

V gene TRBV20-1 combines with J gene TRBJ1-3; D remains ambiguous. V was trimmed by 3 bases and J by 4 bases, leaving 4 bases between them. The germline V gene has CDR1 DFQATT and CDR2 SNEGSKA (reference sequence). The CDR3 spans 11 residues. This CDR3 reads CSASVGNTIYF. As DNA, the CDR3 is TGCAGTGCTAGTGTAGGAAACACCATATATTTT.

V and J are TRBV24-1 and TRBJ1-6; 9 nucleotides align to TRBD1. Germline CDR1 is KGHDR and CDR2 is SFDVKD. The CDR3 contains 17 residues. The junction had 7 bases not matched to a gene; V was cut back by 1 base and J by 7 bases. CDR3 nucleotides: TGTGCCACCAGTGATTTCCGGGACAGGGTTCGGAATTCACCCCTCCACTTT. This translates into CATSDFRDRVRNSPLHF.

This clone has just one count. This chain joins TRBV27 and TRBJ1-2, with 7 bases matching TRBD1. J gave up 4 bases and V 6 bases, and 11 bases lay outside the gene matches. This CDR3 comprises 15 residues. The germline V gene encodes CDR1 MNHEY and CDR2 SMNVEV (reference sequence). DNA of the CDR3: TGTGCCAGCAGCTTTCGCTCGGACAGGCCCTATGGCTACACCTTC. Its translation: CASSFRSDRPYGYTF.

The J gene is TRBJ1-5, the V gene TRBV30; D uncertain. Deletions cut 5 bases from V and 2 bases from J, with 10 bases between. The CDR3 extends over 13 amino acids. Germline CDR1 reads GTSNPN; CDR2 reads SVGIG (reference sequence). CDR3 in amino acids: CAWSYRGNQPQHF. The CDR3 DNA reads TGTGCCTGGTCCTACAGAGGCAATCAGCCCCAGCATTTT.

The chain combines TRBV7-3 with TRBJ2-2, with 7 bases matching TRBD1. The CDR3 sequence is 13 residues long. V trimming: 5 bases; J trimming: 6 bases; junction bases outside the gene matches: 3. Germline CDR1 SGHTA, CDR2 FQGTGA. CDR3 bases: TGTGCCAGCAGCCCGACAGGGTCCGGGGAGCTGTTTTTT. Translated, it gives CASSPTGSGELFF. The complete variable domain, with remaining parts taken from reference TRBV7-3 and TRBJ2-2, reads GAGVSQTPSNKVTEKGKYVELRCDPISGHTALYWYRQSLGQGPEFLIYFQGTGAADDSGLPNDRFFAVRPEGSVSTLKIQRTERGDSAVYLCASSPTGSGELFFGEGSRLTVL.

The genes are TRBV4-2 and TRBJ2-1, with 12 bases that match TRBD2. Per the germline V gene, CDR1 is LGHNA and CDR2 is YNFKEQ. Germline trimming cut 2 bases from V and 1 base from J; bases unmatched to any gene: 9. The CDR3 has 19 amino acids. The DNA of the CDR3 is TGTGCCAGCAGCCAACTTCCCTGGACTAGCGGGGTATCCTACAATGAGCAGTTCTTC. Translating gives CASSQLPWTSGVSYNEQFF.

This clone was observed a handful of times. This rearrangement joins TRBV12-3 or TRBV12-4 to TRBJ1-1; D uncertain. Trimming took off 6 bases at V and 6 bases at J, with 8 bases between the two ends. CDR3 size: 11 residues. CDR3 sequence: CASSRGSEAFF. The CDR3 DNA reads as TGTGCCAGCAGCCGGGGTTCTGAAGCTTTCTTT.

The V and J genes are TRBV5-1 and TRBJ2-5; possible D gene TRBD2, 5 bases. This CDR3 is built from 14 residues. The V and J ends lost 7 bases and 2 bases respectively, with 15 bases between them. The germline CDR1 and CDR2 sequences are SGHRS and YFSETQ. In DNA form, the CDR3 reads TGCGCCAGCGGAACCGGGGATGTACAAGAGACCCAGTACTTC. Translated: CASGTGDVQETQYF.

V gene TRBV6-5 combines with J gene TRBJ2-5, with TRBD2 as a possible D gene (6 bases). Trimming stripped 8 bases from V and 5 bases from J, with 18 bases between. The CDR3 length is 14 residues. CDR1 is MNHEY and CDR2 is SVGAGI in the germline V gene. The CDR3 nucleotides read TGTGCCAGCTTGGACACTGGGGGGATCGAGACCCAGTACTTC. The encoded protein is CASLDTGGIETQYF.

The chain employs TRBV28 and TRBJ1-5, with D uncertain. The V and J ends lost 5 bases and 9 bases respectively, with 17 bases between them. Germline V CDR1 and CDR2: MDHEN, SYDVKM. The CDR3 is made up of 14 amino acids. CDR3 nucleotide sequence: TGTGCCAGCAGTGGGCCTGTGCCCTTTCCGCCCCAGCATTTT. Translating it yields CASSGPVPFPPQHF.